Below are 11 T cell receptor beta chains sequenced from a single sample in a study of vaccination effects on CD4 cells after COVID-19. Antigen-specific CD4+ T cells expanded by the ViraFEST assay with viral peptide pools were then sequenced. Following a roughly 11-day culture, CD4+ T cells were purified. Sometime from March through December 2020, the person acquired a SARS-CoV-2 infection that PCR confirmed. The repertoire was sequenced with immunoSEQ multiplex PCR; TCRdb's copy has only in-frame clones and lacks some. The table includes 63,000 or so clones, 65% to 85% detected once. What these receptors recognize is not known. Sequenced here: CD4+ T cells from PBMCs cultured with HIV peptides, sampled before COVID-19 vaccination. Documented subset: HIV-1 Nef peptide pool negative control/reference culture. These receptors originate from a human donor who had a prior SARS-CoV-2 infection.

The V call is TRBV10-3, the J call TRBJ2-3; 7 bases are a match to TRBD2. With 7 bases clipped from V and 2 bases from J, the junction kept 6 bases outside the gene matches. This CDR3 spans 14 amino acids. The germline V gene has CDR1 ENHRY and CDR2 SYGVKD. The CDR3 nucleotides read TGTGCCATCAATCAAGCGGGGTTCACAGATACGCAGTATTTT. Its translation: CAINQAGFTDTQYF.

The chain carries TRBV5-4 and TRBJ2-3, with 9 positions matching TRBD2. CDR3 size: 14 residues. V gave up 4 bases and J gave up 3 bases; unmatched junction bases: 3. The germline V gene has CDR1 SGHNT and CDR2 YYREEE (reference sequence). CDR3 in amino acids: CASSLAGHTDTQYF. As DNA, the CDR3 is TGTGCCAGCAGCCTAGCGGGACATACAGATACGCAGTATTTT. The full variable domain, completed using reference TRBV5-4 and TRBJ2-3, is ETGVTQSPTHLIKTRGQQVTLRCSSQSGHNTVSWYQQALGQGPQFIFQYYREEENGRGNFPPRFSGLQFPNYSSELNVNALELDDSALYLCASSLAGHTDTQYFGPGTRLTVL.

This chain uses TRBV24-1 with TRBJ2-3; maybe TRBD1 (5 bases). Germline lookup yields CDR1 KGHDR and CDR2 SFDVKD. Trimming removed 3 bases from V and 8 bases from J, with 8 bases in between. This CDR3 has 12 amino acids. The chain's CDR3 is CATSDLRGTQYF. DNA for the CDR3: TGTGCCACCAGTGATCTTAGGGGTACGCAGTATTTT.

The chain recombines TRBV14 with TRBJ1-2, with 7 bases lining up with TRBD1. The CDR3 sequence is 12 residues long. The V and J ends lost 6 bases and 3 bases, in that order; junction bases with no gene match: 1. CDR1 SGHDN and CDR2 FVKESK come from the germline V gene. CDR3 amino acids: CASSDRDYGYTF. CDR3 in DNA: TGTGCCAGCAGTGACAGGGACTATGGCTACACCTTC.

The genes are TRBV6-6 and TRBJ2-7, with D possibly TRBD2 on 7 matching bases. Germline CDR1 reads MNHNY; CDR2 reads SVGAGI (reference sequence). The CDR3 has 12 amino acids. Trimming stripped 6 bases from V and 5 bases from J, with 11 bases between. CDR3 loop: CASSKGGDEQYF. The CDR3 DNA reads as TGTGCCAGCAGCAAGGGGGGGGACGAGCAGTACTTC.

This rearrangement joins TRBV5-4 to TRBJ2-5; D unclear. This CDR3 has 14 residues. V was shortened by 4 bases and J by 0 bases, with 10 bases between the two germline ends. The V gene's germline CDR1 is SGHNT and CDR2 YYREEE (reference sequence). The CDR3 here is CASSANLDQETQYF. CDR3 in DNA: TGTGCCAGCAGCGCCAACTTAGACCAAGAGACCCAGTACTTC.

The gene calls are TRBV9 and TRBJ1-2, with 9 bases aligning to TRBD1. This CDR3 region has 17 residues. Germline V lookup: CDR1 SGDLS, CDR2 YYNGEE. Trimming at V came to 4 bases and at J to 2 bases, leaving 12 bases not matched to a gene. The CDR3 nucleotides are TGTGCCAGCAGCTCTGACACGGGGACAGGGACCAACTATGGCTACACCTTC. Translated: CASSSDTGTGTNYGYTF.

The chain uses TRBV2 and TRBJ2-7, with TRBD1 as a possible D gene (6 bases). The CDR3 loop spans 13 amino acids. Germline CDR1 reads SNHLY; CDR2 reads FYNNEI. Between the trimmed V and J ends, which lost 6 bases and 5 bases, there was a span of 14 bases. This CDR3 reads CASRTGSRNEQYF. Here the CDR3 DNA reads TGTGCCAGCAGGACAGGTTCGAGGAACGAGCAGTACTTC.

The CDR3 sequence is CASSTGRVTEQYF. CDR3 coding DNA: TGTGCCAGCAGTACAGGAAGGGTGACCGAGCAGTACTTC. The rearrangement joins TRBV5-8 to TRBJ2-7; perhaps TRBD1 as D (5 bases). Germline CDR1 SGHTS, CDR2 YDEGEE. This CDR3 is built from 13 residues. Deletions cut 5 bases from V and 6 bases from J, with 15 bases between.

The chain joins TRBV6-5 to TRBJ2-7; the match to TRBD1 covers 7 bases. After removal of 7 bases from V and 1 base from J, the junction contained 10 bases not matched to a gene. Germline V gene lookup returns CDR1 MNHEY and CDR2 SVGAGI. This CDR3 contains 15 residues. For the CDR3, the DNA is TGTGCCAGCATAAAGGGGGCGAGGGGATCCTACGAGCAGTACTTC. Its protein product is CASIKGARGSYEQYF.

CDR3 sequence reads: CASSDPGQGGTEAFF. The CDR3 bases are TGCGCCAGCAGCGACCCGGGACAGGGGGGCACTGAAGCTTTCTTT. V and J are TRBV5-1 and TRBJ1-1; 11 bases agree with TRBD1. J was trimmed by 4 bases and V by 4 bases; bases with no gene match: 6. Looked up from germline, CDR1 is SGHRS and CDR2 is YFSETQ. The CDR3 loop spans 15 amino acids.